This T cell receptor beta chain was sequenced for a study of blood T cells in healthy people across ages. Trimming shortened V by 6 bases and J by 7 bases, and 19 bases separated the two germline ends. This CDR3 has 14 residues. Germline CDR1 is DFQATT and CDR2 is SNEGSKA (reference sequence). It was with a sample-barcoded 5' primer and a J-beta primer mix that a second PCR of roughly 6 to 12 cycles was run. MiXCR was run by TCRdb on the 5' RACE reads, yielding one entry per CDR3 protein. Among roughly 1,300,000 distinct CDR3 sequences listed, roughly 60% were seen once. The sequence came from a man between 18 and 35 years old in good health. Sequenced input: blood. The chain uses TRBV20-1 and TRBJ2-1; a possible D gene is TRBD2 (6 bases). CDR3 coding DNA: TGCAGTGCCACTCGTGGAGGGCTTTTGAATGAGCAGTTCTTC. Translating gives CSATRGGLLNEQFF.